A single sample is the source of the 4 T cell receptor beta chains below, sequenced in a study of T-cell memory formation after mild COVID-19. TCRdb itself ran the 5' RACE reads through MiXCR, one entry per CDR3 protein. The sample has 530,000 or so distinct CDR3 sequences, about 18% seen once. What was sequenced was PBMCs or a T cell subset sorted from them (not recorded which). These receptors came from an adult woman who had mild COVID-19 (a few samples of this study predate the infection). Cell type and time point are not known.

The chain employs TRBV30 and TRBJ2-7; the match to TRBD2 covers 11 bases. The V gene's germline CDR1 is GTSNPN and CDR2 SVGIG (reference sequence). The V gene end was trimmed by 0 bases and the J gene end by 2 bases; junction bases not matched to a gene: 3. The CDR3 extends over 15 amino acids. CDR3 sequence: CAWSVLGLAAYEQYF. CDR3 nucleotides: TGTGCCTGGAGTGTACTGGGACTAGCGGCCTACGAGCAGTACTTC.

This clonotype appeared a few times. This CDR3 reads CSARKPDTQYF. The CDR3 DNA reads as TGCAGTGCTAGAAAACCAGATACGCAGTATTTT. This sequence joins TRBV20-1 and TRBJ2-3; D gene ambiguous. The length of the CDR3 is 11 residues. Trimming left V 2 bases short and J 4 bases short, with 4 bases between. CDR1 DFQATT and CDR2 SNEGSKA come from the germline V gene (reference sequence).

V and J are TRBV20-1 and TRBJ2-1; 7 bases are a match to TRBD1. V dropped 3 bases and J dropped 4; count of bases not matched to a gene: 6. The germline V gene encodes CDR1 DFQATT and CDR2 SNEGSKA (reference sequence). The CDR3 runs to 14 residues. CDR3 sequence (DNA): TGCAGTGCTAGTGAGGGGGCGGCGTACAATGAGCAGTTCTTC. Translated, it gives CSASEGAAYNEQFF.

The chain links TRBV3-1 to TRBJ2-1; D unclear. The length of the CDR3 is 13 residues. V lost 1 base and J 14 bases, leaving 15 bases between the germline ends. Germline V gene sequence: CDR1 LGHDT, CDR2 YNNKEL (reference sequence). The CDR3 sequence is CASSQGRTPREFF. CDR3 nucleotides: TGTGCCAGCAGCCAAGGTCGCACGCCAAGGGAGTTCTTC.